This TCR beta chain was sequenced in a study of blood T cells in healthy people across ages. Study observations and caveats: Correlation between TCR beta diversity and naive T cell percentage was strong.

About this clonotype itself: Its antigen is as yet unknown.

The CDR3 consists of 13 residues. Germline-derived CDR1 and CDR2 are MNHEY and SMNVEV (reference sequence). Trimming stripped 2 bases from V and 8 bases from J, with 11 bases between. A second roughly 6 to 11 cycle PCR used barcoded and J-beta primers. Carrying 12 random nucleotides, a template-switch adaptor labeled each individual cDNA molecule. Every sample produced at least 3 million CDR3-containing paired-end reads. TCRdb called the 5' RACE reads again in MiXCR, with one record for every CDR3 protein. The sample includes 850,000 to 1,000,000 distinct CDR3 sequences, 45% to 60% of them seen just once.

The chain has TRBV27 and TRBJ2-3; a possible D gene is TRBD2 (5 bases). The clonotype originates from a woman aged 55-70 years in good health. The sample was blood. The CDR3 region is CASSLAGWSTQYF. CDR3 in DNA: TGTGCCAGCAGTTTAGCGGGTTGGAGTACGCAGTATTTT.